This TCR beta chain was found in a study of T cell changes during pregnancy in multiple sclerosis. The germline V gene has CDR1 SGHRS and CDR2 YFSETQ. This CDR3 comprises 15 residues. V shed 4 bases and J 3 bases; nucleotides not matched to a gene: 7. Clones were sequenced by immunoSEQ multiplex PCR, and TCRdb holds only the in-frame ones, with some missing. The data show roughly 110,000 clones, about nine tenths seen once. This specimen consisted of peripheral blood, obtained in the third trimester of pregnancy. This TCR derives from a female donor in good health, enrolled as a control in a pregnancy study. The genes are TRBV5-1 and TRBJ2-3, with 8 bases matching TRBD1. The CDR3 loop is CASSPRGLGTDTQYF. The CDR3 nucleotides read TGCGCCAGCAGCCCCAGGGGGCTCGGGACAGATACGCAGTATTTT.